Listed here are 11 T cell receptor beta chains from one sample, sequenced in a study of identical twins. TCRdb ran MiXCR on the 5' RACE reads and lists one entry per CDR3 protein. The sample holds approximately 600,000 distinct CDR3 sequences, less than 9% seen once. The same data also contributed to another study, on yellow fever vaccine responses in identical twins.

The sequenced sample consisted of PBMCs. Receptors were obtained from a woman aged 18 to 35 in good health.

The table lists this clonotype with a few counts. This chain joins TRBV28 and TRBJ2-2; D remains unclear. Trimming left V 7 bases short and J 7 bases short, with 19 bases between. The CDR3 length is 15 residues. From germline, CDR1 is MDHEN and CDR2 SYDVKM. The CDR3 protein is CASTEVSPSRGELFF. CDR3 nucleotide sequence: TGTGCCAGCACCGAGGTCTCGCCTAGTCGCGGGGAGCTGTTTTTT.

This chain joins TRBV20-1 and TRBJ2-1; 8 bases map to TRBD2. Germline assignment: CDR1 DFQATT and CDR2 SNEGSKA (reference sequence). This CDR3 has 13 residues. Trimming took 5 bases from V and 4 from J; bases not matched to a gene: 4. DNA for the CDR3: TGCAGTGCTCCGGGAGGGGGGTACAATGAGCAGTTCTTC. Amino acids: CSAPGGGYNEQFF.

The table lists this clonotype with many counts. The chain joins TRBV12-3 or TRBV12-4 to TRBJ2-3; 13 bases match TRBD2. Losses at the gene ends were 5 bases for V and 3 bases for J; bases not matched to a gene: 5. The CDR3 loop spans 16 amino acids. CDR3 loop: CASSLGLAGVTDTQYF. The CDR3 coding sequence is TGTGCCAGCAGTCTCGGACTAGCGGGGGTGACAGATACGCAGTATTTT.

This clonotype was counted at least ten times. The rearrangement joins TRBV28 to TRBJ1-2; D unresolved. The CDR3 totals 13 residues. Germline V gene lookup returns CDR1 MDHEN and CDR2 SYDVKM. V was cut by 3 bases and J by 3 bases, with 8 bases left in between. The CDR3 loop is CASSFDRDYGYTF. The CDR3 DNA follows: TGTGCCAGCAGTTTTGATAGGGACTATGGCTACACCTTC.

This clonotype was observed at least ten times. The chain joins TRBV29-1 to TRBJ2-7, with D possibly being TRBD1 or TRBD2 (5 bases each). Germline V gene lookup returns CDR1 SQVTM and CDR2 ANQGSEA. This CDR3 region has 14 residues. V was pared by 2 bases and J by 4 bases, with 15 bases between. The CDR3 reads CSVERGSGTYEQYF. The CDR3, as DNA: TGCAGCGTTGAACGGGGCTCAGGGACGTACGAGCAGTACTTC.

This clonotype was seen at least ten times. The rearrangement links TRBV7-2 to TRBJ1-6; no reliable D call. The ends were cut back, 1 base at V and 9 bases at J, with 13 bases in the middle. Looked up from germline, CDR1 is SGHTA and CDR2 is FQGNSA. The CDR3 is 15 residues long. CDR3 DNA: TGTGCCAGCAGCTTAGTTCAATTCCCCTCTTCACCCCTCCACTTT. Translated, it gives CASSLVQFPSSPLHF. The variable domain in full, completed from reference TRBV7-2 and TRBJ1-6, reads GAGVSQSPSNKVTEKGKDVELRCDPISGHTALYWYRQSLGQGLEFLIYFQGNSAPDKSGLPSDRFSAERTGGSVSTLTIQRTQQEDSAVYLCASSLVQFPSSPLHFGNGTRLTVT.

This clonotype was detected only a few times. CDR3 sequence: CASSFSRDRGSSNQPQHF. DNA for the CDR3: TGTGCCAGCAGCTTCTCAAGAGACAGGGGGAGCAGCAATCAGCCCCAGCATTTT. The chain uses TRBV11-2 and TRBJ1-5; 9 nucleotides align to TRBD1. The CDR3 is made up of 18 amino acids. With V trimmed by 3 bases and J by 1 base, 10 bases remained unmatched. Germline lookup yields CDR1 SGHAT and CDR2 FQNNGV.

Many counts were recorded for this clonotype. This chain joins TRBV20-1 and TRBJ2-7, with D tentatively TRBD1 or TRBD2 (5 bases each). Per the germline V gene, CDR1 is DFQATT and CDR2 is SNEGSKA (reference sequence). This CDR3 is 13 amino acids long. The V end lost 1 base, the J end lost 6 bases, and 13 bases lay between the germline ends. This CDR3 reads CSARAGPSFEQYF. The CDR3 coding sequence is TGCAGTGCTAGAGCGGGACCGAGTTTCGAGCAGTACTTC.

To note about this clonotype: An end of the junction differs from the germline gene, which may be a read error. The rearrangement uses TRBV4-1 and TRBJ2-1, with D possibly being TRBD1 or TRBD2 (5 bases each). The CDR3 totals 18 residues. The germline gives CDR1 MGHRA, CDR2 YSYEKL. Here the CDR3 DNA reads TGCGCCAGCAGCCAAGACTTCGGGACGGGGAGCTCCTACAATAAGCAGTTCTTC. Encoded protein: CASSQDFGTGSSYNKQFF.

This clonotype was counted only a few times. The CDR3 loop is CASSLIGGSGADTQYF. In nucleotides, the CDR3 is TGTGCCAGCAGCTTAATCGGCGGGAGTGGGGCAGATACGCAGTATTTT. The chain uses TRBV7-3 and TRBJ2-3; 7 bases fit TRBD2. Germline V gene lookup returns CDR1 SGHTA and CDR2 FQGTGA. V trimming: 1 base; J trimming: 4 bases; junction bases outside the gene matches: 8. This CDR3 spans 16 amino acids. Full variable domain (missing parts from reference TRBV7-3 and TRBJ2-3): GAGVSQTPSNKVTEKGKYVELRCDPISGHTALYWYRQSLGQGPEFLIYFQGTGAADDSGLPNDRFFAVRPEGSVSTLKIQRTERGDSAVYLCASSLIGGSGADTQYFGPGTRLTVL.

This clonotype was recorded many times. The chain recombines TRBV5-5 with TRBJ2-2; D possibly uses TRBD1 or TRBD2 (5 bases each). Germline V gene sequence: CDR1 SGHKS, CDR2 YYEKEE (reference sequence). V shed 3 bases and J shed 6 bases, with 12 bases lying between them. There are 14 residues in the CDR3. Here the CDR3 reads CASSWDLGAGELFF. The CDR3 nucleotides read TGTGCCAGCAGCTGGGACCTGGGAGCCGGGGAGCTGTTTTTT.